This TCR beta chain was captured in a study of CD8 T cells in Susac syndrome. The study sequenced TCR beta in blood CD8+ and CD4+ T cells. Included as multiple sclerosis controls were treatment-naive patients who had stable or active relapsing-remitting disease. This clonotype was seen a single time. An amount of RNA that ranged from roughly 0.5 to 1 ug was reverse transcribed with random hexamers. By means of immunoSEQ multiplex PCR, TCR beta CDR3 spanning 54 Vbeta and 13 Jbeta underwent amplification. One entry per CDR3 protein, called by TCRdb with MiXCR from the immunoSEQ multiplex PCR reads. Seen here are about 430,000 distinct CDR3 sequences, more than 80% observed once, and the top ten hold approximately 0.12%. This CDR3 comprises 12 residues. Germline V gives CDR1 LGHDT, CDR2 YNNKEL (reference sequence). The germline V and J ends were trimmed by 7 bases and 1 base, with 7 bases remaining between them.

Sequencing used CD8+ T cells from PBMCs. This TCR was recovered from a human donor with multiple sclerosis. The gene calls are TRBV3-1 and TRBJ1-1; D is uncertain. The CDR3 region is CASTLTNTEAFF. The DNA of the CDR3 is TGTGCCAGCACCCTCACGAACACTGAAGCTTTCTTT.